The 24 T cell receptor beta chains given below trace back to one sample, sequenced in a study of T cells expressing NK-cell markers. TCRdb derives one entry per CDR3 protein from the 5' RACE reads, leaving out DNA. This repertoire comprises around 550,000 distinct CDR3 sequences; its ten largest clones make up roughly 3.4%. Sequencing input: blood T cells: a sorted CD56 or NKG2C T cell subset, CD4+ or CD8+ T cells, or bulk PBMC T cells (not recorded which). Receptor source: a man aged 18 to 30 in good health.

The CDR3 sequence is CASSLPGLAGYQETQYF. This sequence joins TRBV7-9 and TRBJ2-5; TCRdb names TRBD2, which stays unverified in the absence of DNA. In germline, CDR1 is SEHNR, CDR2 FQNEAQ (reference sequence). There are 17 residues in the CDR3.

The chain combines TRBV12-3 or TRBV12-4 with TRBJ1-2; TCRdb's D gene call, TRBD1, goes unchecked for lack of DNA. The CDR3 is 14 residues long. The CDR3 sequence: CASSLFGTNYGYTF.

V and J are TRBV29-1 and TRBJ2-7; TCRdb's assignment of TRBD1 cannot be checked, as there is no DNA. Germline V gene lookup returns CDR1 SQVTM and CDR2 ANQGSEA. The CDR3 has 12 residues. CDR3 sequence: CSAMTGNYEQYF.

CDR3: CASSSGLAGGNNEQFF. This chain links TRBV12-3 or TRBV12-4 with TRBJ2-1; TCRdb selects TRBD2, and the lack of DNA leaves this call unchecked. The CDR3 is 16 residues long.

V is TRBV12-3 or TRBV12-4 and J is TRBJ2-1; TCRdb selects TRBD1, and the lack of DNA leaves this call unchecked. The CDR3 totals 14 residues. CDR3 residues: CASSNRVSYNEQFF.

This chain uses TRBV20-1 with TRBJ2-1; TCRdb returns TRBD2, unconfirmable since there is no DNA. The CDR3 covers 15 residues. Germline CDR1 and CDR2: DFQATT and SNEGSKA (reference sequence). CDR3 sequence: CSARRASGRSYEQFF.

The chain couples TRBV10-3 to TRBJ2-1. There are 13 residues in the CDR3. Per the germline V gene, CDR1 is ENHRY and CDR2 is SYGVKD. This CDR3 reads CAITSSDHNEQFF.

This chain uses TRBV12-3 or TRBV12-4 with TRBJ2-3; TCRdb's assignment of TRBD2 cannot be checked, as there is no DNA. The length of the CDR3 is 15 residues. CDR3 residues: CASSLNSGKVDTQYF.

V is TRBV20-1 and J is TRBJ2-3; the TCRdb call, TRBD2, lacks DNA for checking. Germline V gene data show CDR1 as DFQATT and CDR2 as SNEGSKA (reference sequence). The CDR3 totals 13 residues. CDR3 residues: CSAGGSVADTQYF.

The CDR3 loop is CAGRGGFMDEQFF. The genes are TRBV5-5 and TRBJ2-1; without DNA, the TCRdb call of TRBD2 cannot be checked. Germline loops: CDR1 SGHKS, CDR2 YYEKEE (reference sequence). CDR3 length: 13 residues.

CDR3 residues: CATSGPRGNQETQYF. This sequence joins TRBV15 and TRBJ2-5; TCRdb names TRBD2, which stays unverified in the absence of DNA. CDR3 size: 15 residues. Per the germline V gene, CDR1 is LNHNV and CDR2 is YYDKDF (reference sequence).

The chain recombines TRBV24-1 with TRBJ2-1; the D call from TCRdb, TRBD2, cannot be confirmed without DNA. Germline lookup yields CDR1 KGHDR and CDR2 SFDVKD. CDR3 length equals 16 residues. CDR3 loop: CATSGSSGKVYNEQFF.

The V gene is TRBV6-2 or TRBV6-3, the J gene TRBJ2-1; with no DNA, the TCRdb D assignment of TRBD2 cannot be verified. The CDR3 extends over 15 amino acids. Germline CDR1 MNHEY, CDR2 SVGEGT. The CDR3 reads CASSYSREAYNEQFF.

The rearrangement joins TRBV11-2 to TRBJ2-1; the TCRdb D gene call, TRBD2, has no DNA to confirm it. Germline CDR1 reads SGHAT; CDR2 reads FQNNGV. The CDR3 has 16 residues. CDR3 residues: CASSLTLAGVSNEQFF.

The chain links TRBV5-1 to TRBJ2-5; TCRdb's D gene call, TRBD1, goes unchecked for lack of DNA. Germline loops: CDR1 SGHRS, CDR2 YFSETQ. CDR3 length equals 13 residues. CDR3 amino acids: CASSWTERETQYF. The full variable domain, completed using reference TRBV5-1 and TRBJ2-5, is KAGVTQTPRYLIKTRGQQVTLSCSPISGHRSVSWYQQTPGQGLQFLFEYFSETQRNKGNFPGRFSGRQFSNSRSEMNVSTLELGDSALYLCASSWTERETQYFGPGTRLLVL.

This sequence joins TRBV5-1 and TRBJ2-4; the D call of TRBD2 rests on TCRdb alone, since no DNA is present to check it. Germline V gene lookup returns CDR1 SGHRS and CDR2 YFSETQ. The CDR3 length is 19 residues. This chain's CDR3 is CASSSGWTSSPFGVDIQYF.

V and J are TRBV27 and TRBJ1-2; checking the TCRdb D call of TRBD1 is not possible without DNA. Germline values: CDR1 MNHEY, CDR2 SMNVEV (reference sequence). The CDR3 is 11 amino acids. CDR3: CATGGTNGYTF.

CDR3 loop: CSVESQGVGNEQYF. The chain couples TRBV29-1 to TRBJ2-7; as DNA is missing, the TRBD1 call by TCRdb cannot be tested. CDR1 is SQVTM, CDR2 ANQGSEA, per germline. The CDR3 has 14 residues.

The chain employs TRBV12-3 or TRBV12-4 and TRBJ1-4. There are 15 residues in the CDR3. The CDR3 sequence is CASSLGGGPNEKLFF.

The chain combines TRBV7-8 with TRBJ2-7; TCRdb's D call of TRBD2 is untestable without DNA. The CDR3 spans 15 residues. The V gene's germline CDR1 is SGHVS and CDR2 FQNEAQ. The CDR3 is CASSSSAGVSHEQYF.

The chain joins TRBV2 to TRBJ2-6; TCRdb reports TRBD1, a call that lacks DNA to check it against. The germline V gene has CDR1 SNHLY and CDR2 FYNNEI. This CDR3 is built from 16 residues. CDR3 residues: CATTGHRSSGANVLTF.

The gene calls are TRBV6-1 and TRBJ2-7; the D gene TCRdb calls, TRBD2, cannot be checked with no DNA. Germline V lookup: CDR1 MNHNS, CDR2 SASEGT. CDR3 length: 16 residues. CDR3 in amino acids: CASSPTHWREGNEQYF.

The chain's CDR3 is CAISESGQGGRSYEQYF. The V and J genes are TRBV10-3 and TRBJ2-7; TCRdb designates TRBD1, a call that cannot be tested without DNA. CDR1 is ENHRY and CDR2 is SYGVKD in the germline V gene. The CDR3 covers 17 residues.

The chain recombines TRBV11-2 with TRBJ2-2. CDR1 SGHAT and CDR2 FQNNGV come from the germline V gene. CDR3 size: 15 residues. The CDR3 region is CASSLIRSGTGELFF.